This T cell receptor beta chain emerged from a study of shared T cell receptors in the human thymus. Trimming removed 0 bases from V and 4 bases from J; junction bases left unmatched: 0. Germline V gene sequence: CDR1 SEHNR, CDR2 FQNEAQ (reference sequence). This CDR3 has 14 amino acids. Measured with immunoSEQ multiplex PCR; TCRdb has only the in-frame clones, and not every one. The top ten clones hold about 0.01% of a sample with about 660,000 clones, approximately 87% of them seen once. These data also featured in a second study, about human thymus T cells. From that study: Reports from related research described highly overlapping thymic repertoires among unrelated individuals.

Sequenced material: thymocytes. The rearrangement joins TRBV7-9 to TRBJ1-1; 9 bases match TRBD1. The TCR comes from a boy in the first two years of life with a congenital heart defect. DNA of the CDR3: TGTGCCAGCAGCTTAGCGACAGGGGGCACTGAAGCTTTCTTT. The encoded protein is CASSLATGGTEAFF.